The following is a T cell receptor (beta chain) sequence with its context. The CDR3 covers 16 residues. The germline V and J ends were trimmed by 0 bases and 5 bases, with 15 bases remaining between them. Germline V gene sequence: CDR1 LGHNA, CDR2 YSLEER. These data are taken from a study of radiotherapy plus CTLA-4 blockade in lung cancer. Produced via immunoSEQ multiplex PCR; TCRdb's table is partial and in-frame only. The sample consists of tens of thousands of clones, around 79% of them appearing once. Each patient with chemo-refractory metastatic non-small-cell lung cancer was treated with focal radiation plus CTLA-4 blockade using ipilimumab.

This chain joins TRBV4-3 and TRBJ2-3, with a possible D match to TRBD2 (5 bases). Source: peripheral blood, taken from a patient treated with radiotherapy plus ipilimumab. The source is a human donor with non-small cell lung cancer who had stable disease on radiotherapy plus ipilimumab. CDR3 sequence: CASSQEGNLGGDTQYF. DNA of the CDR3: TGCGCCAGCAGCCAAGAGGGAAATTTAGGAGGAGATACGCAGTATTTT.